These 9 T cell receptor beta chains came from one sample sequenced in a study of T cells in Graves' hyperthyroidism and ophthalmopathy. TCR beta CDR3 regions were amplified from RNA. Researchers ran a first-round RT-PCR on the TCR CDR3 using the HTBI primer set. MiXCR, run by TCRdb on the multiplex PCR reads, gives a single entry per CDR3 protein. The table includes around 350,000 distinct CDR3 sequences, roughly 25% detected once. Source material: blood. The receptors originated from a man between 45 and 60 years old with Graves' hyperthyroidism.

This chain links TRBV6-1 with TRBJ2-7; 7 nucleotides match TRBD1. CDR1 is MNHNS and CDR2 is SASEGT in the germline V gene. V was clipped by 6 bases and J by 5 bases; unmatched bases: 10. The CDR3 is 14 amino acids. CDR3 DNA sequence: TGTGCCAGCAGGAATACAGGGGTAGTGAACGAGCAGTACTTC. This sequence encodes CASRNTGVVNEQYF.

The CDR3 DNA follows: TGTGCCTGGAGGAGGGCTAGCAATCAGCCCCAGCATTTT. It translates to CAWRRASNQPQHF. The chain uses TRBV30 and TRBJ1-5, with D uncertain. In germline, CDR1 is GTSNPN, CDR2 SVGIG (reference sequence). The CDR3 extends over 13 amino acids. Trimming removed 3 bases from V and 0 bases from J, with 6 bases in between.

This clonotype was counted a few times. The chain couples TRBV6-1 to TRBJ1-2; TRBD1 might be the D (5 bases). Germline-derived CDR1 and CDR2 are MNHNS and SASEGT. The length of the CDR3 is 15 residues. Between the trimmed V and J ends, which lost 2 bases and 2 bases, there was a span of 12 bases. The CDR3 bases are TGTGCCAGCAGTGAATTTGGGGCATCGAACTATGGCTACACCTTC. Amino acids: CASSEFGASNYGYTF.

This clonotype came up many times. V gene TRBV12-3 or TRBV12-4 combines with J gene TRBJ1-6; D is undetermined. CDR3 length: 13 residues. Trimming shortened V by 3 bases and J by 10 bases, and 10 bases separated the two germline ends. CDR3 DNA: TGTGCCAGCAGTTTGACGACGGGCTCACCCCTCCACTTT. It encodes CASSLTTGSPLHF.

The V and J genes are TRBV28 and TRBJ1-5; possible D gene TRBD1, 5 bases. The CDR3 covers 11 residues. Per germline, CDR1 MDHEN and CDR2 SYDVKM. The ends were cut back, 6 bases at V and 9 bases at J, with 9 bases in the middle. The CDR3 sequence: CASSPRGPQHF. The CDR3 coding sequence is TGTGCCAGCAGCCCGAGGGGGCCCCAGCATTTT.

This clonotype was detected only a few times. The rearrangement joins TRBV12-5 to TRBJ2-3, with TRBD1 identical over 8 bases. Unmatched junction bases numbered 8, after V lost 6 bases and J lost 3 bases. This CDR3 has 15 amino acids. Germline assignment: CDR1 LGHNT and CDR2 FRNRAP. This CDR3 reads CASGLDRVTTDTQYF. For the CDR3, the DNA is TGTGCTAGTGGGCTGGACAGGGTTACGACAGATACGCAGTATTTT.

The chain employs TRBV12-3 or TRBV12-4 and TRBJ1-5; 9 bases align to TRBD1. The CDR3 length is 17 residues. Unmatched junction bases numbered 9, after V lost 4 bases and J lost 2 bases. The CDR3 nucleotides are TGTGCCAGCAGTTCCGGGACAGGGCGTTGGGGCAATCAGCCCCAGCATTTT. Its translation: CASSSGTGRWGNQPQHF.

This clonotype was seen a handful of times. The CDR3 DNA is TGTGCCAGCAGTTATCGACAGACCTACAATGAGCAGTTCTTC. Protein sequence: CASSYRQTYNEQFF. The chain couples TRBV6-5 to TRBJ2-1, with D maybe TRBD1 (5 bases). The CDR3 covers 14 residues. CDR1 and CDR2 (germline): MNHEY, SVGAGI. V gave up 3 bases and J gave up 2 bases, with 8 bases separating them.

The rearrangement uses TRBV10-3 and TRBJ2-2; 10 bases match TRBD1. The germline V gene encodes CDR1 ENHRY and CDR2 SYGVKD. J lost 4 bases, V lost 6 bases, and 5 bases had no gene match. CDR3 length: 15 residues. The CDR3 reads CAIRGQGIGTGELFF. CDR3 nucleotides: TGTGCCATCAGGGGACAGGGGATCGGCACCGGGGAGCTGTTTTTT.